One sample yielded the 19 T cell receptor beta chains listed below, sequenced in a study of T cells in Graves' hyperthyroidism and ophthalmopathy. Amplification of TCR beta CDR3 regions was performed using RNA transcripts as template. The HTBI primer set served for first-round RT-PCR of the TCR CDR3. TCRdb reprocessed the multiplex PCR reads via MiXCR and lists one record per CDR3 protein. In the table there are some 500,000 distinct CDR3 sequences, approximately 14% of which are singletons. Sequencing was done on a sample of blood. The receptors derive from a woman in her late teens or twenties with Graves' hyperthyroidism.

This clonotype was seen many times. The genes are TRBV6-6 and TRBJ1-1; D ambiguous. From germline, CDR1 is MNHNY and CDR2 SVGAGI (reference sequence). Trimming pared 0 bases from V and 0 bases from J, leaving 8 bases between. This CDR3 is built from 15 residues. The CDR3 loop reads CASSYSKLMNTEAFF. In DNA form, the CDR3 reads TGTGCCAGCAGTTACTCGAAACTCATGAACACTGAAGCTTTCTTT.

This clonotype has only one observation. The V gene is TRBV14, the J gene TRBJ1-6; possible D gene TRBD1, 5 bases. CDR3 size: 14 residues. Germline V CDR1 and CDR2: SGHDN, FVKESK. V lost 4 bases and J lost 10, with 14 bases in between. CDR3 nucleotides: TGTGCCAGCAGCCCACGGTGGAAGGGGTCACCCCTCCACTTT. Protein sequence: CASSPRWKGSPLHF.

This clonotype occurred many times. This chain links TRBV11-2 with TRBJ2-2; D unresolved. Germline CDR1 and CDR2: SGHAT and FQNNGV. Between the trimmed V and J ends, which lost 1 base and 2 bases, there was a span of 5 bases. The CDR3 extends over 14 amino acids. The CDR3 loop reads CASSLGINTGELFF. The CDR3 nucleotides read TGTGCCAGCAGCTTAGGGATTAACACCGGGGAGCTGTTTTTT.

This clonotype was observed at least ten times. The chain recombines TRBV12-3 or TRBV12-4 with TRBJ2-7; D is uncertain. The length of the CDR3 is 12 residues. V lost 7 bases and J lost 0, with 7 bases in between. CDR3 sequence reads: CASMGSSYEQYF. The CDR3 coding sequence is TGTGCCAGCATGGGAAGCTCCTACGAGCAGTACTTC.

The chain is built from TRBV9 and TRBJ1-2; D ambiguous. Germline V gene sequence: CDR1 SGDLS, CDR2 YYNGEE. The V end lost 2 bases, the J end lost 5 bases, and 10 bases lay between the germline ends. The CDR3 length is 13 residues. As DNA, the CDR3 is TGTGCCAGCAGCGTGGGCCCTGTTTATGGCTACACCTTC. Protein product: CASSVGPVYGYTF.

Comment on this clonotype: Possible read error: a much larger clone is one base away. V is TRBV30 and J is TRBJ2-3, with 11 bases fitting TRBD1. This CDR3 spans 15 amino acids. The J segment lost 8 bases and the V segment lost 3 bases, leaving 10 bases of the junction unmatched. In germline, CDR1 is GTSNPN, CDR2 SVGIG (reference sequence). The CDR3 here is CAWSLGTGGAGTQYF. In DNA form, the CDR3 reads TGTGCCTGGAGCCTGGGGACAGGGGGTGCAGGTACGCAGTATTTT.

The genes are TRBV7-9 and TRBJ1-3; no reliable D call. The CDR3 sequence is 15 residues long. In germline, CDR1 is SEHNR, CDR2 FQNEAQ (reference sequence). V shed 1 base and J shed 2 bases, with 9 bases lying between them. Here the CDR3 reads CASSLGSLTGNTIYF. DNA for the CDR3: TGTGCCAGCAGCTTAGGGAGCCTGACTGGAAACACCATATATTTT.

Of note for this clonotype: This may come from a read error, since a much larger clone is one base off. The V and J genes are TRBV12-3 or TRBV12-4 and TRBJ1-2; D is possibly TRBD1 (5 bases). The CDR3 consists of 15 residues. Trimming shortened V by 10 bases and J by 0 bases, and 18 bases separated the two germline ends. The CDR3 region is CANSPRGGANYGYTF. The CDR3, as DNA: TGTGCCAACAGCCCGCGGGGGGGAGCTAACTATGGCTACACCTTC.

The gene calls are TRBV25-1 and TRBJ2-1; 7 nucleotides agree with TRBD2. CDR3 length: 15 amino acids. The V gene end was trimmed by 1 base and the J gene end by 8 bases; junction bases not matched to a gene: 8. CDR1 is MGHDK, CDR2 SYGVNS, per germline. Here the CDR3 DNA reads TGTGCCAGCAGTGAATTTGCGGGAGTACTCTATGAGCAGTTCTTC. Its translation is CASSEFAGVLYEQFF.

Many counts were recorded for this clonotype. This chain connects TRBV12-3 or TRBV12-4 to TRBJ1-1; the D is unclear. V lost 1 base and J 7 bases, leaving 7 bases between the germline ends. This CDR3 spans 12 amino acids. The CDR3, as DNA: TGTGCCAGCAGTTTAGACGGTAATGAAGCTTTCTTT. Translating it yields CASSLDGNEAFF.

This clonotype showed up many times. The chain links TRBV15 to TRBJ2-2; the match to TRBD2 covers 9 bases. In germline, CDR1 is LNHNV, CDR2 YYDKDF (reference sequence). Trimming took 5 bases from V and 6 from J; bases not matched to a gene: 10. The CDR3 has 16 amino acids. Written as DNA, the CDR3 is TGTGCCACCAGCGCCCCGCGTACTAGCGGGCCCGGGGAGCTGTTTTTT. Amino acids: CATSAPRTSGPGELFF.

This clonotype was seen repeatedly, ten times or more. The chain employs TRBV18 and TRBJ1-1; the D gene is possibly TRBD1 (5 bases). Looked up from germline, CDR1 is KGHSH and CDR2 is LQKENI. This CDR3 has 13 amino acids. V was clipped by 3 bases and J by 5 bases, with 10 bases between them. The chain's CDR3 is CASSPDRQTEAFF. The CDR3 coding sequence is TGTGCCAGCTCACCCGACAGACAGACTGAAGCTTTCTTT.

This clonotype occurred many times. V gene TRBV2 combines with J gene TRBJ1-1; no definite D call. Germline CDR1 is SNHLY and CDR2 is FYNNEI. Trimming removed 1 base at V and 1 base at J, with 7 bases between. CDR3 length: 14 amino acids. The CDR3 region has the DNA TGTGCCAGCAGTGAAGGTACACAGAACACTGAAGCTTTCTTT. It yields the protein CASSEGTQNTEAFF. Filled out from reference TRBV2 and TRBJ1-1, the complete variable domain reads EPEVTQTPSHQVTQMGQEVILRCVPISNHLYFYWYRQILGQKVEFLVSFYNNEISEKSEIFDDQFSVERPDGSNFTLKIRSTKLEDSAMYFCASSEGTQNTEAFFGQGTRLTVV.

This clonotype was observed a few times. This chain uses TRBV20-1 with TRBJ1-1; D call uncertain. Deletions cut 3 bases from V and 2 bases from J, with 13 bases between. The CDR3 consists of 14 residues. CDR1 is DFQATT, CDR2 SNEGSKA, per germline (reference sequence). The DNA for the CDR3 is TGCAGTGCTAGGCCCACGGGTTTCAACACTGAAGCTTTCTTT. Its protein product is CSARPTGFNTEAFF.

The sample holds many counts of this clonotype. The chain carries TRBV11-3 and TRBJ2-7, with unresolved D. The CDR3 has 13 amino acids. Germline V CDR1 and CDR2: SGHNT, YENEEA. The V end was cut by 5 bases, the J end by 3 bases, with 11 bases between. The CDR3 nucleotides are TGTGCCAGCAGCGCCCTAAGGAGCTACGAGCAGTACTTC. Amino acids: CASSALRSYEQYF.

This clonotype was recorded many times. This sequence joins TRBV11-2 and TRBJ2-7, with TRBD2 identical over 9 bases. This CDR3 is 14 amino acids long. The germline V gene encodes CDR1 SGHAT and CDR2 FQNNGV. Trimming removed 5 bases from V and 3 bases from J; junction bases left unmatched: 5. The CDR3 bases are TGTGCCAGCAGCCCTAGCGGGGTGGTCTACGAGCAGTACGTC. The encoded protein is CASSPSGVVYEQYV.

The V call is TRBV6-1, the J call TRBJ2-1; maybe TRBD1 (6 bases). This CDR3 has 15 amino acids. CDR1 is MNHNS and CDR2 is SASEGT in the germline V gene. V lost 5 bases and J 2 bases, leaving 13 bases between the germline ends. The DNA for the CDR3 is TGTGCCAGCAGTCCACGACAGGCCGCCTACAATGAGCAGTTCTTC. Amino acids: CASSPRQAAYNEQFF.

About this clonotype itself: A much larger clone differs by one base, so this may be a read error. The chain carries TRBV19 and TRBJ1-1; D uncertain. This CDR3 has 13 residues. V gave up 4 bases and J gave up 7 bases, with 13 bases separating them. Germline V lookup: CDR1 LNHDA, CDR2 SQIVND (reference sequence). CDR3 DNA: TGTGCCAGTAGTAGAGTTGGCCAGGATGAAGCTTTCTTT. Its translation: CASSRVGQDEAFF.

This clonotype was counted many times. The chain is built from TRBV11-1 and TRBJ2-3; 8 bases are a match to TRBD1. V shed 4 bases and J 4 bases; nucleotides not matched to a gene: 7. Germline V gene lookup returns CDR1 SGHAT and CDR2 FQDESV (reference sequence). CDR3 size: 15 residues. CDR3 residues: CASSSRQGSADTQYF. The CDR3 DNA is TGTGCCAGCAGCTCACGACAGGGGTCGGCAGATACGCAGTATTTT.